These 26 T cell receptor beta chains share one sample of origin, sequenced in a study of T cells in Graves' hyperthyroidism and ophthalmopathy. The TCR beta CDR3 regions underwent amplification using RNA transcripts as the source. The TCR CDR3 first-round RT-PCR relied on the HTBI primer set. TCRdb reprocessed the multiplex PCR reads with MiXCR, giving one entry per CDR3 protein. The sample has approximately 530,000 distinct CDR3 sequences, over 15% seen once; the top ten hold approximately 20%. Sample: blood. Source of these receptors: a woman in her late teens or twenties with Graves' hyperthyroidism.

This clonotype was counted between two and nine times. This chain links TRBV12-3 or TRBV12-4 with TRBJ2-1, with 9 bases lining up with TRBD2. The CDR3 is 12 residues long. The V gene end was trimmed by 6 bases and the J gene end by 10 bases; junction bases not matched to a gene: 4. CDR3 residues: CASRRLAAEQFF. Written as DNA, the CDR3 is TGTGCCAGCAGGCGACTAGCGGCCGAGCAGTTCTTC.

This clonotype was seen a few times. The rearrangement links TRBV4-3 to TRBJ1-1, with a possible D match to TRBD1 (5 bases). Germline-derived CDR1 and CDR2 are LGHNA and YSLEER. The CDR3 extends over 14 amino acids. Trimming cost V 0 bases and J 5 bases, with 10 bases left between them. The CDR3 loop is CASSQDRERTEAFF. The CDR3 bases are TGCGCCAGCAGCCAAGACAGGGAAAGGACTGAAGCTTTCTTT.

The genes are TRBV6-1 and TRBJ1-2, with 7 bases that match TRBD1. Per germline, CDR1 MNHNS and CDR2 SASEGT. The CDR3 is 15 residues long. The V gene end was trimmed by 6 bases and the J gene end by 2 bases; junction bases not matched to a gene: 9. The DNA of the CDR3 is TGTGCCAGCAGACCCCCGGGACAGAGAAACTATGGCTACACCTTC. Protein product: CASRPPGQRNYGYTF.

There are many counts of this clonotype. V usage is TRBV7-9 and J usage is TRBJ2-7, with 8 bases matching TRBD1. Germline-derived CDR1 and CDR2 are SEHNR and FQNEAQ (reference sequence). The ends lost 6 bases at V and 0 bases at J; junction bases unmatched: 4. This CDR3 comprises 14 residues. CDR3 residues: CASSDRGDSYEQYF. The CDR3 DNA sequence: TGTGCCAGCAGTGACAGGGGCGACTCCTACGAGCAGTACTTC.

This clonotype was counted many times. The chain combines TRBV9 with TRBJ2-3; TRBD1 might be the D (6 bases). This CDR3 contains 15 residues. Trimming removed 4 bases from V and 2 bases from J, with 14 bases in between. Germline V CDR1 and CDR2: SGDLS, YYNGEE. CDR3 coding DNA: TGTGCCAGCAGCTACCGACAGGCTAACACAGATACGCAGTATTTT. Translated: CASSYRQANTDTQYF.

The chain couples TRBV28 to TRBJ1-2; 8 bases match TRBD1. This CDR3 spans 15 amino acids. Losses at the gene ends were 5 bases for V and 4 bases for J; bases not matched to a gene: 9. Germline CDR1 is MDHEN and CDR2 is SYDVKM. CDR3 protein: CASSKYMGTGYGYTF. CDR3 nucleotides: TGTGCCAGCAGTAAATATATGGGGACAGGCTATGGCTACACCTTC.

This clonotype was seen a few times. The chain links TRBV20-1 to TRBJ2-7, with D perhaps assigned TRBD1 or TRBD2 (5 bases each). Looked up from germline, CDR1 is DFQATT and CDR2 is SNEGSKA (reference sequence). The V end was cut by 1 base, the J end by 5 bases, with 9 bases between. This CDR3 comprises 12 residues. The CDR3 loop is CSARVGPHEQYF. As DNA, the CDR3 is TGCAGTGCTAGAGTGGGACCCCACGAGCAGTACTTC.

This clonotype was seen many times. This chain links TRBV12-3 or TRBV12-4 with TRBJ2-3; TRBD1 agrees at 11 bases. CDR3 length: 17 residues. V dropped 6 bases and J dropped 0; count of bases not matched to a gene: 8. The CDR3 loop reads CASRPDRGQTSTDTQYF. The CDR3 bases are TGTGCCAGCAGACCGGACAGGGGGCAGACTAGCACAGATACGCAGTATTTT.

The genes are TRBV9 and TRBJ2-7; 9 nucleotides line up with TRBD2. V lost 3 bases and J lost 5; bases outside the gene matches: 6. The length of the CDR3 is 14 residues. CDR1 and CDR2 (germline): SGDLS, YYNGEE. This CDR3 is CASSAGLARNEQYF. The CDR3 region has the DNA TGTGCCAGCAGCGCCGGACTAGCGAGAAACGAGCAGTACTTC.

This clonotype was seen ten or more times. The chain couples TRBV6-6 to TRBJ2-6; D remains unclear. CDR3 length: 16 amino acids. Germline CDR1 MNHNY, CDR2 SVGAGI (reference sequence). Deletions cut 2 bases from V and 0 bases from J, with 8 bases between. This CDR3 is CASSYGQVSGANVLTF. CDR3 bases: TGTGCCAGCAGTTACGGTCAGGTCTCTGGGGCCAACGTCCTGACTTTC.

The chain couples TRBV6-1 to TRBJ2-1; tentatively, D is TRBD1 (6 bases). The CDR3 runs 15 residues. Trimming removed 1 base at V and 7 bases at J, with 14 bases between. Germline V lookup: CDR1 MNHNS, CDR2 SASEGT. CDR3 region: CASSEDRAFANEQFF. In DNA form, the CDR3 reads TGTGCCAGCAGTGAAGACAGGGCCTTTGCTAATGAGCAGTTCTTC.

This clonotype showed up many times. The rearrangement links TRBV12-5 to TRBJ2-7; D is unclear. Germline values: CDR1 LGHNT, CDR2 FRNRAP. The CDR3 totals 18 residues. The V gene lost 0 bases and the J gene lost 6 bases, with 24 bases spanning the gap. As DNA, the CDR3 is TGTGCTAGTGGTTTGGTACTGGGCAGAACGAATGGACGGGTCGAGCAGTACTTC. Residues: CASGLVLGRTNGRVEQYF.

The gene calls are TRBV20-1 and TRBJ2-3; the D is unclear. Between the trimmed V and J ends, which lost 1 base and 5 bases, there was a span of 13 bases. The CDR3 has 14 amino acids. The germline CDR1 and CDR2 sequences are DFQATT and SNEGSKA (reference sequence). The CDR3 is CSARVPGMRDTQYF. The CDR3 nucleotides are TGCAGTGCTAGAGTTCCTGGGATGAGAGATACGCAGTATTTT.

At least ten counts were recorded for this clonotype. This chain joins TRBV2 and TRBJ2-6; D perhaps matches TRBD1 (5 bases). There are 18 residues in the CDR3. The germline CDR1 and CDR2 sequences are SNHLY and FYNNEI. V was cut by 4 bases and J by 0 bases, with 16 bases left in between. Written as DNA, the CDR3 is TGTGCCAGCAGTGTTCAGGGCCCAGGCCTCTCTGGGGCCAACGTCCTGACTTTC. This codes for CASSVQGPGLSGANVLTF.

This clonotype was observed at least ten times. The chain uses TRBV11-2 and TRBJ2-5; TRBD2 matches at 10 bases. CDR3 size: 16 residues. J gave up 5 bases and V 5 bases, and 11 bases lay outside the gene matches. Germline CDR1 SGHAT, CDR2 FQNNGV. CDR3 DNA: TGTGCCAGCAGCCCCCCTCGGCTAGCGGGAGCTGAGACCCAGTACTTC. It codes for CASSPPRLAGAETQYF.

V usage is TRBV12-3 or TRBV12-4 and J usage is TRBJ1-5, with unresolved D. The CDR3 runs 12 residues. The germline V and J ends were trimmed by 5 bases and 6 bases, with 8 bases remaining between them. CDR3 in amino acids: CASSHGGQPQHF. The CDR3 bases are TGTGCCAGCAGTCACGGCGGTCAGCCCCAGCATTTT.

The rearrangement joins TRBV12-3 or TRBV12-4 to TRBJ1-4, with D possibly TRBD1 on 5 matching bases. CDR3 length equals 19 residues. Trimming cost V 0 bases and J 7 bases, with 24 bases left between them. CDR3 DNA sequence: TGTGCCAGCAGTTTAGCGAGGATTCTTCAAGCGGGGGTTGCTGAAAAACTGTTTTTT. It specifies CASSLARILQAGVAEKLFF.

The chain has TRBV5-1 and TRBJ2-7, with 9 bases lining up with TRBD1. With V trimmed by 5 bases and J by 3 bases, 6 bases remained unmatched. Germline V gives CDR1 SGHRS, CDR2 YFSETQ. The CDR3 is made up of 14 amino acids. The CDR3 DNA sequence: TGCGCCAGCAGGGGACAGGGTAAAGGCTACGAGCAGTACTTC. The encoded protein is CASRGQGKGYEQYF.

CDR3 sequence (DNA): TGCAGTGCTAGAGATTACGGGACAGGGGACACAGATACGCAGTATTTT. This translates into CSARDYGTGDTDTQYF. The J gene is TRBJ2-3, the V gene TRBV20-1; 10 bases line up with TRBD1. The CDR3 totals 16 residues. V was pared by 0 bases and J by 2 bases, with 5 bases of the junction left unmatched. Per germline, CDR1 DFQATT and CDR2 SNEGSKA (reference sequence).

V is TRBV3-1 and J is TRBJ2-7; tentatively, D is TRBD1 (5 bases). V was shortened by 2 bases and J by 0 bases, with 20 bases between the two germline ends. CDR1 and CDR2 (germline): LGHDT, YNNKEL (reference sequence). CDR3 length equals 18 residues. CDR3 DNA sequence: TGTGCCAGCAGCCAACAAGCGAGGCGACAGCTCCTCTCCTACGAGCAGTACTTC. This gives the protein CASSQQARRQLLSYEQYF.

This clonotype was observed many times. The chain links TRBV6-1 to TRBJ2-3; 11 nucleotides agree with TRBD2. The V gene's germline CDR1 is MNHNS and CDR2 SASEGT. V trimming: 4 bases; J trimming: 5 bases; junction bases outside the gene matches: 5. This CDR3 is built from 15 residues. CDR3 protein: CASSALLAGVDTQYF. CDR3 DNA sequence: TGTGCCAGCAGTGCCCTACTAGCGGGGGTAGATACGCAGTATTTT.

This clonotype occurred many times. The chain uses TRBV5-1 and TRBJ2-3; D remains unclear. This CDR3 is 14 amino acids long. V was trimmed by 1 base and J by 4 bases, leaving 10 bases between them. Per germline, CDR1 SGHRS and CDR2 YFSETQ. CDR3 sequence: CASSLRVSPDTQYF. CDR3 coding DNA: TGCGCCAGCAGCTTGAGGGTTTCTCCAGATACGCAGTATTTT.

V gene TRBV27 combines with J gene TRBJ2-6; TRBD1 matches 9 bases. The V and J ends lost 6 bases and 0 bases, in that order; junction bases with no gene match: 12. Germline CDR1 and CDR2: MNHEY and SMNVEV (reference sequence). The CDR3 runs 19 residues. The CDR3, as DNA: TGTGCCAGCAGCCCCCAGTTGGGACAGGGCTTCTCTGGGGCCAACGTCCTGACTTTC. Translation gives CASSPQLGQGFSGANVLTF.

In regard to this clonotype: The junction departs from germline at one end; a sequencing error may be responsible. This chain connects TRBV3-1 to TRBJ2-3; 7 bases are a match to TRBD1. This CDR3 spans 13 amino acids. Per the germline V gene, CDR1 is LGHDT and CDR2 is YNNKEL (reference sequence). For the CDR3, the DNA is TGCGCCAGCAGCGACAGGGTCACAGATACGCAGTATTTT. Translating it yields CASSDRVTDTQYF.

This clonotype was counted only a few times. The chain carries TRBV19 and TRBJ2-3, with TRBD1 as a possible D gene (5 bases). V dropped 3 bases and J dropped 3 bases, with 16 bases sitting between them. CDR3 length: 16 amino acids. Germline CDR1 LNHDA, CDR2 SQIVND (reference sequence). Written as DNA, the CDR3 is TGTGCCAGTAGTATTGGGCAGGGCCGAACAACAGATACGCAGTATTTT. It translates to CASSIGQGRTTDTQYF.

Regarding this clonotype: A much larger clone differs by one base, so this may be a read error. This chain joins TRBV7-3 and TRBJ2-1, with D possibly called TRBD1 or TRBD2 (5 bases each). The J call could be wrong; TRBJ2-7 is a better fit for the DNA end. In germline, CDR1 is SGHTA, CDR2 FQGTGA. This CDR3 contains 13 residues. CDR3 sequence (DNA): TGTGCCAGCAGCTCAGCACGGGGCAATGAGCAGTACTTC. As protein: CASSSARGNEQYF.